Below, 7 T cell receptor beta chains from the same sample are listed, as sequenced in a study of shared clonotypes between healthy human individuals. Method: immunoSEQ multiplex PCR; TCRdb's copy keeps in-frame clones and lacks some. In the table there are around 2.1 million clones, more than 90% of which are singletons. Sequenced: naive CD4+ T cells sorted from blood. Noted subset: CD45RA+ positively selected. The receptors come from a man aged 18 to 30 in good health.

V is TRBV19 and J is TRBJ2-5; the D gene is possibly TRBD1 (6 bases). Germline CDR1 and CDR2: LNHDA and SQIVND (reference sequence). CDR3 length: 16 amino acids. V lost 0 bases to trimming and J lost 5 bases, with 16 bases between them. CDR3 in DNA: TGTGCCAGTAGTATAGATCCCACAGGGCGTCGGGAGACCCAGTACTTC. Its protein is CASSIDPTGRRETQYF. Using reference TRBV19 and TRBJ2-5 for the parts outside the CDR3, the full variable domain is DGGITQSPKYLFRKEGQNVTLSCEQNLNHDAMYWYRQDPGQGLRLIYYSQIVNDFQKGDIAEGYSVSREKKESFPLTVTSAQKNPTAFYLCASSIDPTGRRETQYFGPGTRLLVL.

In nucleotides, the CDR3 is TGTGCCAGCAGCCGGCGGGCGTACACAGATACGCAGTATTTT. Its protein is CASSRRAYTDTQYF. This chain joins TRBV7-2 and TRBJ2-3; D perhaps matches TRBD2 (5 bases). The CDR3 loop spans 14 amino acids. Germline V gene sequence: CDR1 SGHTA, CDR2 FQGNSA. V lost 5 bases and J lost 2, with 11 bases in between.

The chain has TRBV6-4 and TRBJ2-2; D might be TRBD1 (6 bases). The CDR3 runs to 15 residues. Germline CDR1 reads MRHNA; CDR2 reads SNTAGT. The V end lost 9 bases, the J end lost 2 bases, and 16 bases lay between the germline ends. CDR3 protein: CASAPDRTNTGELFF. CDR3 bases: TGTGCCAGTGCCCCTGACAGGACAAACACCGGGGAGCTGTTTTTT.

Written as DNA, the CDR3 is TGTGCCAGCAGCTTCGTCAGCCCCAACTATGGCTACACCTTC. Translation gives CASSFVSPNYGYTF. The J gene is TRBJ1-2, the V gene TRBV11-3; no firm D call. Germline CDR1 reads SGHNT; CDR2 reads YENEEA. The CDR3 extends over 14 amino acids. Trimming took off 3 bases at V and 2 bases at J, with 10 bases between the two ends.

The chain is built from TRBV18 and TRBJ2-1; 9 bases match TRBD1. Per germline, CDR1 KGHSH and CDR2 LQKENI. The CDR3 runs 15 residues. V dropped 4 bases and J dropped 9; count of bases not matched to a gene: 10. The CDR3 DNA reads as TGTGCCAGCTCACAGGGACAGGGATATCCCACTGAGCAGTTCTTC. This codes for CASSQGQGYPTEQFF.

V is TRBV2 and J is TRBJ1-6, with a tentative D call TRBD1 (6 bases). The CDR3 covers 14 residues. V was pared by 6 bases and J by 5 bases, with 11 bases between. Germline V CDR1 and CDR2: SNHLY, FYNNEI. The CDR3 is CASRVQGNNSPLHF. The CDR3 DNA follows: TGTGCCAGCAGAGTACAGGGTAATAATTCACCCCTCCACTTT.

The CDR3 protein is CAWSPARVLNEKLFF. The CDR3 DNA reads TGTGCCTGGAGTCCCGCGCGAGTCCTTAATGAAAAACTGTTTTTT. The chain combines TRBV30 with TRBJ1-4; no reliable D call. From germline, CDR1 is GTSNPN and CDR2 SVGIG (reference sequence). V was pared by 2 bases and J by 4 bases, with 14 bases between. The CDR3 is 15 residues long.